This TCR beta chain originates from a study of blood T cell repertoires in COVID-19. From germline, CDR1 is SGHAT and CDR2 FQNNGV. The J segment lost 6 bases and the V segment lost 4 bases, leaving 18 bases of the junction unmatched. The CDR3 totals 18 residues. Sequencing was performed with immunoSEQ multiplex PCR; in TCRdb, only in-frame clones are kept and a portion is missing. The sample carries about 340,000 clones, around nine tenths recorded once. The clonotype was recovered from a woman aged 18-29 years who had recovered from COVID-19. The sample consisted of peripheral blood. The V call is TRBV11-2, the J call TRBJ2-1; 7 bases are a match to TRBD1. This CDR3 reads CASSSIGGTSHRGNEQFF. In DNA, the CDR3 is TGTGCCAGCAGCTCTATAGGGGGCACCTCTCATCGAGGCAATGAGCAGTTCTTC. The variable domain in full, completed from reference TRBV11-2 and TRBJ2-1, reads EAGVAQSPRYKIIEKRQSVAFWCNPISGHATLYWYQQILGQGPKLLIQFQNNGVVDDSQLPKDRFSAERLKGVDSTLKIQPAKLEDSAVYLCASSSIGGTSHRGNEQFFGPGTRLTVL.